This T cell receptor beta chain stems from a study of T cell changes during pregnancy in multiple sclerosis. The CDR3 has 14 amino acids. Trimming cost V 4 bases and J 5 bases, with 15 bases left between them. Germline V gene lookup returns CDR1 KGHSH and CDR2 LQKENI. This table comes from immunoSEQ multiplex PCR, and its TCRdb copy is limited to in-frame clones, with some not included. The table records roughly 32,000 clones, about 92% of them present only once. The specimen was CD4+ T cells from peripheral blood mononuclear cells, collected in the second trimester of pregnancy. This chain joins TRBV18 and TRBJ2-7; D remains ambiguous. The sequence came from a female donor with multiple sclerosis, enrolled in a pregnancy study. This CDR3 is CASSQAGPLDEQYF. The CDR3 DNA is TGTGCCAGCTCACAGGCAGGCCCCCTTGACGAGCAGTACTTC.